This T cell receptor (beta chain) was retrieved from a study of human T cells and chemical hapten exposure. TCRdb re-derived calls from the RACE reads in MiXCR, one entry per CDR3 protein. The sample has 50,000 to 65,000 distinct CDR3 sequences, around 7% seen once. Trimming removed 8 bases from V and 7 bases from J; junction bases left unmatched: 12. Germline V gene data show CDR1 as MNHNY and CDR2 as SVGAGI (reference sequence). This CDR3 comprises 14 residues. Described time point: pre-sensitization, week 0. Treatment described: therapeutic diphenylcyclopropenone sensitization with weekly scalp DPC.

The specimen comprised whole blood, sampled in connection with sensitization to the hapten diphenylcyclopropenone (DPC). The V and J genes are TRBV6-6 and TRBJ2-3; 7 nucleotides agree with TRBD1. This clonotype was obtained from a woman aged 25 to 39 with alopecia areata. Some clones in this sample may be carry-over from other donors' samples. The CDR3 is CASGPKPRGNTQYF. The CDR3 coding sequence is TGTGCCAGCGGACCTAAACCCAGGGGGAATACGCAGTATTTT.